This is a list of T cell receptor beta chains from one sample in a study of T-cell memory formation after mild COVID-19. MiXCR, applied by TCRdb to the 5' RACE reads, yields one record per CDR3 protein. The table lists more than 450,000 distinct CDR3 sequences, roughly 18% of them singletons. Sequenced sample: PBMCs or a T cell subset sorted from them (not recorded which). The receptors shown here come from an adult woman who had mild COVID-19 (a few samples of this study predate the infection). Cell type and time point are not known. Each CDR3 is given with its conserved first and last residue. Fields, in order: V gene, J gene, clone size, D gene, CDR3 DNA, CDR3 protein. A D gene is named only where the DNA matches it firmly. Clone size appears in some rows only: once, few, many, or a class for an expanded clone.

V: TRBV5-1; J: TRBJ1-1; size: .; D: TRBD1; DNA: TGCGCCAGCAGCCCACGGGACAGGGAGAACACTGAAGCTTTCTTT; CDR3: CASSPRDRENTEAFF
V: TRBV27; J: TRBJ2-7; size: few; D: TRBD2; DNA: TGTGCCAGCAGAGGGAGGGGTGTTGGCGAGCAGTACTTC; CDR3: CASRGRGVGEQYF
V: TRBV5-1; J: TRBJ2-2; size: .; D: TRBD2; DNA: TGCGCCAGCAAAGGACTAGCGGGAAACACCGGGGAGCTGTTTTTT; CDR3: CASKGLAGNTGELFF
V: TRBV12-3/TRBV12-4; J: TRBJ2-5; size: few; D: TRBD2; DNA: TGTGCCAGCAGTTTAGTTAGCGGGGGGGAGACCCAGTACTTC; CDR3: CASSLVSGGETQYF
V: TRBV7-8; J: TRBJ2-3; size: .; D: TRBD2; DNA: TGTGCCAGCAGCTCCGCCGGGGGGGCTTCCTATACGCAGTATTTT; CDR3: CASSSAGGASYTQYF
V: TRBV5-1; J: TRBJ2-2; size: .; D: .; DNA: TGCGCCAGCAGGTCTAGGTCGGGAAACACCGGGGAGCTGTTTTTT; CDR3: CASRSRSGNTGELFF
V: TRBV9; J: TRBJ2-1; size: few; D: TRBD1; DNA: TGTGCCAGCAGCCCCGGACAGGGCTTGAAGGCAGGGCAGTTCTTC; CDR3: CASSPGQGLKAGQFF
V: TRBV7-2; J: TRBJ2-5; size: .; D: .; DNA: TGTGCCAGCAGCTTCGGGGGAGAGGGGGAGACCCAGTACTTC; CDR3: CASSFGGEGETQYF
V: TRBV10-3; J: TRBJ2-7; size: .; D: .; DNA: TGTGCCATCAACGCGGTAGAAGCCGACGAGCAGTACTTC; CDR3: CAINAVEADEQYF
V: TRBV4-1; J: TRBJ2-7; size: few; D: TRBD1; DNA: TGCGCCAGCAGCAACGGACAGGGTACCCACGAGCAGTACTTC; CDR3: CASSNGQGTHEQYF
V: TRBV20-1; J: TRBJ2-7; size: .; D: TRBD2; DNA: TGCAGTGCTAGAGCTAGACTAGCTTTATCCCACGAGCAGTACTTC; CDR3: CSARARLALSHEQYF
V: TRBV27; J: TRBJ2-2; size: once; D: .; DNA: TGTGCCAGCACCCGACCGGGGGTAGAGGGAAATACCGGGGAGCTGTTTTTT; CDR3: CASTRPGVEGNTGELFF
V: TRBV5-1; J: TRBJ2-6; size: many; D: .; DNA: TGCGCCAGCAGCTTGTATGCCAAGGGGGCCAACGTCCTGACTTTC; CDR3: CASSLYAKGANVLTF
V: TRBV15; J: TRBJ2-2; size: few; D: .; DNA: TGTGCCGCCTCGGGCTCCGGGTCCGACAACACCGGGGAGCTGTTTTTT; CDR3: CAASGSGSDNTGELFF
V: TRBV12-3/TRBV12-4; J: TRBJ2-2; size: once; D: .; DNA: TGTGCCAGCAGCTTCGGACTCAGAAGCGGAGTACACGGGGAGCTGTTTTTT; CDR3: CASSFGLRSGVHGELFF
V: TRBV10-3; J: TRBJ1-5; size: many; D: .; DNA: TGTGCCATCAGTGCCTCGGTAGATAGCAATCAGCCCCAGCATTTT; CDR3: CAISASVDSNQPQHF
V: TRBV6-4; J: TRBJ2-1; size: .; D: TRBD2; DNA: TGTGCCAGCAGTGACTCTAAACTAGCGGGAGGCTCCTACAATGAGCAGTTCTTC; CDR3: CASSDSKLAGGSYNEQFF
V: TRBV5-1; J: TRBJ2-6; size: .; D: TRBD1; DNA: TGCGCCAGCAGCGGGACAGCCTTGTCTGGGGCCAACGTCCTGACTTTC; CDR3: CASSGTALSGANVLTF
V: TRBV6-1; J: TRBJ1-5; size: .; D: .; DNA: TGTGCCAGCGCGACGGATAGCAATCAGCCCCAGCATTTT; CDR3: CASATDSNQPQHF
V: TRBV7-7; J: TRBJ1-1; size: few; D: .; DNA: TGTGCTAGCAGCTTGTTACCGGACACTGAAGCTTTCTTT; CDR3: CASSLLPDTEAFF
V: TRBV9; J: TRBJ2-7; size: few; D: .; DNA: TGTGCCAGCAGCATGGGCGGCCGAGACGAGCAGTACTTC; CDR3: CASSMGGRDEQYF
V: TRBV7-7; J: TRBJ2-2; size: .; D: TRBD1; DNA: TGTGCCAGCCGAGCCCCCGACAGGGAATCCGGGGAGCTGTTTTTT; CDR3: CASRAPDRESGELFF
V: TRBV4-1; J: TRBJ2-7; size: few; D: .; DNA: TGCGCCAGCAGCCAAGTGCGGGTATACGAGCAGTACTTC; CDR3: CASSQVRVYEQYF
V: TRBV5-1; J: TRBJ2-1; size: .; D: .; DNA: TGCGCCAGCAGCCCCGATACATCCTACAATGAGCAGTTCTTC; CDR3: CASSPDTSYNEQFF
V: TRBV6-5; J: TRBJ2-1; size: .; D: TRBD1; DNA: TGTGCCAGCAGTTACTCCGGGACAGGGTTAAATGAGCAGTTCTTC; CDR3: CASSYSGTGLNEQFF
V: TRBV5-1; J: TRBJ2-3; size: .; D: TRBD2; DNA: TGCGCCAGCAGCTTGGCCGGACTAGCGGGGGGGGAAGATACGCAGTATTTT; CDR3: CASSLAGLAGGEDTQYF